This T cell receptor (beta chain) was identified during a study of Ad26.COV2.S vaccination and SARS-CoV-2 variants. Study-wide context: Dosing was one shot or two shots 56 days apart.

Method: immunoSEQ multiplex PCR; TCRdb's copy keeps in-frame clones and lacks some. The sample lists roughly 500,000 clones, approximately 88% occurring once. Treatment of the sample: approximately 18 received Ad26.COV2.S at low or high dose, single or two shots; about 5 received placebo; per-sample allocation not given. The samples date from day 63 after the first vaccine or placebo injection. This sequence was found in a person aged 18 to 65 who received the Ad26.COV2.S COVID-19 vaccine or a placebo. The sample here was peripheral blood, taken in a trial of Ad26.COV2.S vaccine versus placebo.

Here the CDR3 reads CSASEVAGGYSSTDTQYF. The DNA for the CDR3 is TGCAGTGCTAGTGAGGTCGCGGGAGGGTACTCTAGCACAGATACGCAGTATTTT. The chain carries TRBV20-1 and TRBJ2-3; TRBD2 matches at 9 bases. The V gene's germline CDR1 is DFQATT and CDR2 SNEGSKA (reference sequence). This CDR3 is 18 amino acids long. Germline trimming cut 3 bases from V and 0 bases from J; bases unmatched to any gene: 13.